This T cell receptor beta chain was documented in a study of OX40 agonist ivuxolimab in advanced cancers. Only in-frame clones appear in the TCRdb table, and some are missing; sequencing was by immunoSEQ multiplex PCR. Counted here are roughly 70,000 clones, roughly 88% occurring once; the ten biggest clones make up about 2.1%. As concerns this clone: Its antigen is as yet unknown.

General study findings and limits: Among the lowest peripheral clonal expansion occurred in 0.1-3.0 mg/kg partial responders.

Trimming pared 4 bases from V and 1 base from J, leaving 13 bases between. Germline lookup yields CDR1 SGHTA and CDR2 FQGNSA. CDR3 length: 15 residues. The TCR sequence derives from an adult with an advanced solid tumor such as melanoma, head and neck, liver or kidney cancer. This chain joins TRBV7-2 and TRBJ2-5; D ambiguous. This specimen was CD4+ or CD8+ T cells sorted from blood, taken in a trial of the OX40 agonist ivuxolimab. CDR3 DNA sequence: TGTGCCAGCAGCTCGGAGATCACCTTCCAAGAGACCCAGTACTTC. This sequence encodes CASSSEITFQETQYF.